This T cell receptor (beta chain) was sequenced during a study of blood T cell repertoires in COVID-19. Study overall: Samples of COVID-19 (acute and convalescent) were obtained from the United States, Italy and Spain. T cells, B-cell-depleted T cells, or PBMCs provided the cDNA or gDNA that served as material.

As processed by the authors: From reference gene primer amplification, estimates of nucleated cell counts were derived. TCRdb's copy holds only in-frame clones and misses some; the assay was immunoSEQ multiplex PCR. V, J and clone size are taken as reported in that table, and D and trimming were inferred from the DNA itself. The sample records over 140,000 clones, roughly four fifths being singletons. Trimming stripped 8 bases from V and 2 bases from J, with 7 bases between. The CDR3 covers 11 residues. Germline loops: CDR1 MGHDK, CDR2 SYGVNS. This sequence originates from an elderly woman with active or convalescent COVID-19. Sequenced input: peripheral blood. The chain links TRBV25-1 to TRBJ2-7; D not certain. The CDR3, as DNA: TGTGCCAGCGCGGCCGCCTACGAGCAGTACTTC. This encodes CASAAAYEQYF.